This T cell receptor (beta chain) was identified in a study of graft-versus-host responses after intestinal transplantation. As for the study in general: The recipients all started with anti-thymocyte globulin induction and then took tacrolimus and steroids for roughly three years.

Germline V gene sequence: CDR1 MNHNS, CDR2 SASEGT. V was pared by 7 bases and J by 3 bases, with 10 bases between. This CDR3 has 14 residues. Only in-frame clones appear in the TCRdb table, and some are missing; sequencing was by immunoSEQ multiplex PCR. Counted here are under 150,000 clones, over 80% occurring once; the ten biggest clones make up 0.09% to 0.15%. Concerning this clone itself: Its target is not known.

Study-wide results and limits: GvH clonotypes were identified within recipient marrow, with a subset emerging first in ileum or blood. Some patients had graft-donor T cell macrochimerism. In their allografts, the ratios of graft-versus-host to host-versus-graft T cell clones were high.

This sample comprised unstimulated CD4+ T cells sorted from spleen or lymph node cells, obtained before intestinal transplant. The receptor was isolated from a human donor who received an intestinal transplant. The V gene is TRBV6-1, the J gene TRBJ2-6, with D hard to call. Here the CDR3 reads CASIRAFGANVLTF. Written as DNA, the CDR3 is TGTGCCAGCATCCGTGCTTTTGGGGCCAACGTCCTGACTTTC.